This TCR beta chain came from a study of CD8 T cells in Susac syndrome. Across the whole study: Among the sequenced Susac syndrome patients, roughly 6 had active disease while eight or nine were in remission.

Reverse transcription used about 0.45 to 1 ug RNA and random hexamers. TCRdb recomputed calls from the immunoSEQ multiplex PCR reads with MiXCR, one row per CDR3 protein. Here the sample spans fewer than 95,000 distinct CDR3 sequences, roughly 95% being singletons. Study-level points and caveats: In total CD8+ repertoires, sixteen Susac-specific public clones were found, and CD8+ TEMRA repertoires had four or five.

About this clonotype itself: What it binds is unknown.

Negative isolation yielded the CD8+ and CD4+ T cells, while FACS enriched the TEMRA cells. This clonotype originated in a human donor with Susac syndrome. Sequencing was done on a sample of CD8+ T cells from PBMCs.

The CDR3 spells CSARVGTGTDTQYF. The CDR3 DNA is TGCAGTGCTAGAGTGGGGACAGGCACAGATACGCAGTATTTT. The V gene is TRBV20-1, the J gene TRBJ2-3; TRBD1 agrees at 7 bases. Germline loops: CDR1 DFQATT, CDR2 SNEGSKA (reference sequence). This CDR3 has 14 residues. Unmatched junction bases numbered 2, after V lost 1 base and J lost 1 base.